A selection of T cell receptor beta chains follows, all from one sample in a study of blood T cell repertoires in COVID-19. The protocol was immunoSEQ multiplex PCR, while the TCRdb copy is restricted to in-frame clones and leaves out a portion. The sample shows over 300,000 clones, approximately 83% of them seen only once. Sequencing input: PBMCs or T cells enriched from blood (not recorded which). Source of these receptors: a man in his thirties or forties who had recovered from COVID-19. The CDR3 runs from the conserved cysteine through the conserved F or W. Each record gives: CDR3 protein, J gene, V gene.

CDR3 protein: CASSSREFNYGYTF
J gene: TRBJ1-2
V gene: TRBV18

CDR3 protein: CASSGGSRDTRNTGELFF
J gene: TRBJ2-2
V gene: TRBV9

CDR3 protein: CASSESGAGANVLTF
J gene: TRBJ2-6
V gene: TRBV2

CDR3 protein: CASKDRENTGELFF
J gene: TRBJ2-2
V gene: TRBV6-5

CDR3 protein: CASSLTGWEDTQYF
J gene: TRBJ2-3
V gene: TRBV7-7

CDR3 protein: CASSQLLGLLRVPTEAFF
J gene: TRBJ1-1
V gene: TRBV3-1/TRBV3-2

CDR3 protein: CAISELGGNTEAFF
J gene: TRBJ1-1
V gene: TRBV10-3

CDR3 protein: CASSNTGNSNQPQHF
J gene: TRBJ1-5
V gene: TRBV6-5

CDR3 protein: CASSLFPTGANQPQHF
J gene: TRBJ1-5
V gene: TRBV27

CDR3 protein: CASSVIGSSNQPQHF
J gene: TRBJ1-5
V gene: TRBV2

CDR3 protein: CASSQEGARQQNNSPLHF
J gene: TRBJ1-6
V gene: TRBV3-1/TRBV3-2

CDR3 protein: CASSSRGPQHF
J gene: TRBJ1-5
V gene: TRBV12-3/TRBV12-4

CDR3 protein: CASSPFGGFTGEQYF
J gene: TRBJ2-7
V gene: TRBV19

CDR3 protein: CASSFTGGEKLFF
J gene: TRBJ1-4
V gene: TRBV5-4

CDR3 protein: CASKRGGEYNEQFF
J gene: TRBJ2-1
V gene: TRBV25-1

CDR3 protein: CASSHPAFRGAEYEQYF
J gene: TRBJ2-7
V gene: TRBV23-1

CDR3 protein: CASSQDWRGTYEQYF
J gene: TRBJ2-7
V gene: TRBV4-2

CDR3 protein: CASSLYGGSEQFF
J gene: TRBJ2-1
V gene: TRBV5-1

CDR3 protein: CASSRTGLNTGELFF
J gene: TRBJ2-2
V gene: TRBV10-2

CDR3 protein: CSASQRGYGYTF
J gene: TRBJ1-2
V gene: TRBV20-1

CDR3 protein: CASSRTTAPEKLFF
J gene: TRBJ1-4
V gene: TRBV27

CDR3 protein: CAWGDRAGDTEAFF
J gene: TRBJ1-1
V gene: TRBV6-5

CDR3 protein: CAARGQGASEAFF
J gene: TRBJ1-1
V gene: TRBV19

CDR3 protein: CASSQPGKSQETQYF
J gene: TRBJ2-5
V gene: TRBV4-2

CDR3 protein: CASSATGGSEKLFF
J gene: TRBJ1-4
V gene: TRBV9

CDR3 protein: CASSSTTGPGTEAFF
J gene: TRBJ1-1
V gene: TRBV13

CDR3 protein: CASSSGSPGSAQYF
J gene: TRBJ2-5
V gene: TRBV5-6

CDR3 protein: CASSFSGSEQFF
J gene: TRBJ2-1
V gene: TRBV7-3

CDR3 protein: CASSQDWGGTDTQYF
J gene: TRBJ2-3
V gene: TRBV3-1/TRBV3-2

CDR3 protein: CATRPGGRGNNEQFF
J gene: TRBJ2-1
V gene: TRBV24-1

CDR3 protein: CASRKGGITEAFF
J gene: TRBJ1-1
V gene: TRBV19

CDR3 protein: CASSSRVRLTEAFF
J gene: TRBJ1-1
V gene: TRBV7-2

CDR3 protein: CASTTGQGPSSEQFF
J gene: TRBJ2-1
V gene: TRBV9

CDR3 protein: CASSLGTVREQFF
J gene: TRBJ2-1
V gene: TRBV7-8

CDR3 protein: CASSEKTAHRGTNSPLHF
J gene: TRBJ1-6
V gene: TRBV18

CDR3 protein: CASSRAGELFF
J gene: TRBJ2-2
V gene: TRBV6-5

CDR3 protein: CASSQSLEVTLANYGYTF
J gene: TRBJ1-2
V gene: TRBV16

CDR3 protein: CASSQEGTVNEKLFF
J gene: TRBJ1-4
V gene: TRBV4-1

CDR3 protein: CASSRAGTGVETQYF
J gene: TRBJ2-5
V gene: TRBV27

CDR3 protein: CASSLMTGRTEAFF
J gene: TRBJ1-1
V gene: TRBV27

CDR3 protein: CASSIDPANYGYTF
J gene: TRBJ1-2
V gene: TRBV19

CDR3 protein: CASGGQLEQYF
J gene: TRBJ2-7
V gene: TRBV6-5

CDR3 protein: CASSRQVQETQYF
J gene: TRBJ2-5
V gene: TRBV19

CDR3 protein: CATSKGGAGETEAFF
J gene: TRBJ1-1
V gene: TRBV15

CDR3 protein: CASSYSIVRLSYEQYF
J gene: TRBJ2-7
V gene: TRBV6-5

CDR3 protein: CASSSTLQGGNTEAFF
J gene: TRBJ1-1
V gene: TRBV27

CDR3 protein: CSATLGARAFF
J gene: TRBJ1-1
V gene: TRBV20-1

CDR3 protein: CASSPRGPPYEQYF
J gene: TRBJ2-7
V gene: TRBV18

CDR3 protein: CASSQDAGADTEAFF
J gene: TRBJ1-1
V gene: TRBV4-2